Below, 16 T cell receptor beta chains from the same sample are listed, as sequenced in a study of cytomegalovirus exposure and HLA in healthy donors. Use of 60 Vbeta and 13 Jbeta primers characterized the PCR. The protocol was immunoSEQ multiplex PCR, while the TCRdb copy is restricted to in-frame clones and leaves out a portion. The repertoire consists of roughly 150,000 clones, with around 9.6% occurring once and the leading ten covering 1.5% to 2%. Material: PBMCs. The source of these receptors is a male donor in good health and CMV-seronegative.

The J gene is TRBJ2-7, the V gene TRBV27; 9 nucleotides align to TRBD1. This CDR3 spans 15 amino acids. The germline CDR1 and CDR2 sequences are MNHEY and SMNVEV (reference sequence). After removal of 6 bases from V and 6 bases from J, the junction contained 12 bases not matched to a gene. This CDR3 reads CASSLGTGMYVEQYF. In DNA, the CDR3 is TGTGCCAGCAGCCTAGGGACAGGGATGTACGTCGAGCAGTACTTC.

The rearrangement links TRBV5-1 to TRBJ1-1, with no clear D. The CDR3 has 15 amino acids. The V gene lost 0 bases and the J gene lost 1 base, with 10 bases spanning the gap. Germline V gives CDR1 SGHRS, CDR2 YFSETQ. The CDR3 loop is CASSLVGVRNTEAFF. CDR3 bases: TGCGCCAGCAGCTTGGTAGGAGTGCGGAACACTGAAGCTTTCTTT.

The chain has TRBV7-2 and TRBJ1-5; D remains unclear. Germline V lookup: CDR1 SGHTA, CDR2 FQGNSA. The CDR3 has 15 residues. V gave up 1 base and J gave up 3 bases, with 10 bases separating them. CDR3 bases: TGTGCCAGCAGCTTAGTGGGGAGGATCAATCAGCCCCAGCATTTT. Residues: CASSLVGRINQPQHF.

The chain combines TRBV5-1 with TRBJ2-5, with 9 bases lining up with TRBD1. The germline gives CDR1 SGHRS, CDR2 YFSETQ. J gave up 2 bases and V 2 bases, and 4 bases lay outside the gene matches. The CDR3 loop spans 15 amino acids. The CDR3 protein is CASSLQGALQETQYF. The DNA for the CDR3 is TGCGCCAGCAGCTTACAGGGGGCCTTACAAGAGACCCAGTACTTC.

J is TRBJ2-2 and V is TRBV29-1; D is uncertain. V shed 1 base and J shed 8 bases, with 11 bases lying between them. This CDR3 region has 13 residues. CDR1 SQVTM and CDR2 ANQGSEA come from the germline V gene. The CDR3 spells CSVEGGSPGELFF. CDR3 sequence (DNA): TGCAGCGTTGAAGGTGGCTCGCCTGGGGAGCTGTTTTTT.

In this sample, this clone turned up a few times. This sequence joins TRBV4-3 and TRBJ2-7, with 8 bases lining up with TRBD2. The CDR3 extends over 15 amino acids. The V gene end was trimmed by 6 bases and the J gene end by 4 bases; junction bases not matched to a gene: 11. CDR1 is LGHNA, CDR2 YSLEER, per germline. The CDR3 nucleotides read TGCGCCAGCAGTCGTCTCGGAGCGGGAGTTTACGAGCAGTACTTC. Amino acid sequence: CASSRLGAGVYEQYF.

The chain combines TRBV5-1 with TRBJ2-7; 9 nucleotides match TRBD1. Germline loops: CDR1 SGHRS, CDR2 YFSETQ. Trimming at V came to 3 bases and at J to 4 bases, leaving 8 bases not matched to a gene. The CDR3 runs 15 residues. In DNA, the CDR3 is TGCGCCAGCAGCTCCTCCGGGACAGGGTTTTACGAGCAGTACGTC. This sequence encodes CASSSSGTGFYEQYV.

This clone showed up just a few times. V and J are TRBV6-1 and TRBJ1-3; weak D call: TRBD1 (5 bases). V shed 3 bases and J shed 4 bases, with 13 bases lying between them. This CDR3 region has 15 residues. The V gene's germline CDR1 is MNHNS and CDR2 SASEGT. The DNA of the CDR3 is TGTGCCAGCAGTGAGCCGGCGGGGGGAGGAAACACCATATATTTT. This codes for CASSEPAGGGNTIYF.

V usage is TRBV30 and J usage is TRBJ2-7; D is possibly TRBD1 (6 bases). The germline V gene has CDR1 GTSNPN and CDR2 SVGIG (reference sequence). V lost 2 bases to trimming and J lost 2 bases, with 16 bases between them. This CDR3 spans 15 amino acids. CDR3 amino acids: CAWSRGTSSTYEQYF. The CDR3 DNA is TGTGCCTGGAGTCGAGGGACATCTTCCACCTACGAGCAGTACTTC. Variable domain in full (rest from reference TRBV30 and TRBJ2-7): SQTIHQWPATLVQPVGSPLSLECTVEGTSNPNLYWYRQAAGRGLQLLFYSVGIGQISSEVPQNLSASRPQDRQFILSSKKLLLSDSGFYLCAWSRGTSSTYEQYFGPGTRLTVT.

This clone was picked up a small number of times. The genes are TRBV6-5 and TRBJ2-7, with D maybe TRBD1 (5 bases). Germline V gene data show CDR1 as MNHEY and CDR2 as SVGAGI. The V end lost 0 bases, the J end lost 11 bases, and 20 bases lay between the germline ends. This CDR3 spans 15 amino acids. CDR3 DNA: TGTGCCAGCAGTTACTCAATACTTCGACAGTCCGTCGAGTACTTC. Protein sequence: CASSYSILRQSVEYF.

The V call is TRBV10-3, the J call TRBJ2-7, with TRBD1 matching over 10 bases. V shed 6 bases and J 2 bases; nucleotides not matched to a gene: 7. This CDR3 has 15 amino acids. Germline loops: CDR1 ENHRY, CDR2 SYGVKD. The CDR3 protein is CAIRTGGAGTYEQYF. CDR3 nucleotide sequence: TGTGCCATCAGGACAGGGGGCGCCGGAACCTACGAGCAGTACTTC.

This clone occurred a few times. CDR3 loop: CASSAGDSLATNEKLFF. CDR3 coding DNA: TGTGCCAGCAGCGCAGGAGACAGTCTAGCAACTAATGAAAAACTGTTTTTT. The V call is TRBV9, the J call TRBJ1-4, with D perhaps TRBD1 (5 bases). Between the trimmed V and J ends, which lost 3 bases and 0 bases, there was a span of 15 bases. The germline V gene has CDR1 SGDLS and CDR2 YYNGEE. CDR3 length: 17 amino acids.

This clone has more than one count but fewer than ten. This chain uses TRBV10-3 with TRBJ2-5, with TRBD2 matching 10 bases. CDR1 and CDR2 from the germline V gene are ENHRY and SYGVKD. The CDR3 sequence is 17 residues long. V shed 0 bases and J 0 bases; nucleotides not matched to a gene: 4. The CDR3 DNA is TGTGCCATCAGTGAGTCGGATAGCGGGGGGAACCAAGAGACCCAGTACTTC. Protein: CAISESDSGGNQETQYF.

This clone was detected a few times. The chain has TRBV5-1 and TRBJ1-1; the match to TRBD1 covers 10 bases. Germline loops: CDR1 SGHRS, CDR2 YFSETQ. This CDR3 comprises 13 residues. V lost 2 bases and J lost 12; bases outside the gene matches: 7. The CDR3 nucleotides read TGCGCCAGCAGCTTTCAAGACAGGGGGCAATCTTTCTTT. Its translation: CASSFQDRGQSFF.

As DNA, the CDR3 is TGTGCCAGCAGTTTATTCCCACGGCCTCCGCTGACAGGAATCGGGGCCAACGTCCTGACTTTC. Residues: CASSLFPRPPLTGIGANVLTF. V and J are TRBV28 and TRBJ2-6; D is possibly TRBD1 (6 bases). Trimming removed 1 base from V and 4 bases from J, with 26 bases in between. The CDR3 has 21 residues. Germline lookup yields CDR1 MDHEN and CDR2 SYDVKM.

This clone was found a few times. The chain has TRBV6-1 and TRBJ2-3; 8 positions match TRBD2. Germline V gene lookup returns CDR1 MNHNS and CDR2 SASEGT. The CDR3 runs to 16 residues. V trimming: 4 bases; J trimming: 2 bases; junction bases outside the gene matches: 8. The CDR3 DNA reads TGTGCCAGCAGTGTCCCTAGCGGGTTGATCACAGATACGCAGTATTTT. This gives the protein CASSVPSGLITDTQYF.